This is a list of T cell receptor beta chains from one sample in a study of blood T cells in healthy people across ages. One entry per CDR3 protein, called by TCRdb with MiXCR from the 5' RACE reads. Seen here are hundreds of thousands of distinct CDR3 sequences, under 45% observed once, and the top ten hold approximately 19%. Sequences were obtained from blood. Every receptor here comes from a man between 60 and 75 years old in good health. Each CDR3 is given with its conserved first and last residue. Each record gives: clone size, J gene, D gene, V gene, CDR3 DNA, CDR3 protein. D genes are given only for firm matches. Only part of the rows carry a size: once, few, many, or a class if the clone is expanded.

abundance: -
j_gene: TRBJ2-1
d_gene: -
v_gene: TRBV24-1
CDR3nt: TGTGCCACCAGTGACCGGGGGGCCCGGTACAATGAGCAGTTCTTC
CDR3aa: CATSDRGARYNEQFF

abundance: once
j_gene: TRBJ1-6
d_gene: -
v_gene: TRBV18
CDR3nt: TGTGCCAGCTCACTCGACAGCCATTCACCCCTCCACTTT
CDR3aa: CASSLDSHSPLHF

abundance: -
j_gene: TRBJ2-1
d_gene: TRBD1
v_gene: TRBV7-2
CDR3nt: TGTGCCAGCAGCTCCGGACAGGGGCCCTACAATGAGCAGTTCTTC
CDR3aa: CASSSGQGPYNEQFF

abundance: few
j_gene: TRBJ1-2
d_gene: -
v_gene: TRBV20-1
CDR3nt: TGCAGTGCTAGCCCCCTCGAGCGGACGGCTAACTATGGCTACACCTTC
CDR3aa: CSASPLERTANYGYTF

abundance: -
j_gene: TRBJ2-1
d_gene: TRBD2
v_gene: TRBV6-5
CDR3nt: TGTGCCAGCAGACAACCCGGGGGGGTGAACAATGAGCAGTTCTTC
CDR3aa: CASRQPGGVNNEQFF

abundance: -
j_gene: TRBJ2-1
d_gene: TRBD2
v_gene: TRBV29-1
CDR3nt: TGCAGCGTTGAACGTCCGACGGGACTAGCGAGGGGGGGTGAGCAGTTCTTC
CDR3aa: CSVERPTGLARGGEQFF

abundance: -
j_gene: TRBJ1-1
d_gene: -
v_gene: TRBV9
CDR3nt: TGTGCCAGCAGCGTAGGAGGGGATAGTACTGAAGCTTTCTTT
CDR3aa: CASSVGGDSTEAFF

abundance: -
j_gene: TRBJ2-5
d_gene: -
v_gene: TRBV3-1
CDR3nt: TGTGCCAGCAGCTCGACTAGTCGTAAAAGAGAGACCCAGTACTTC
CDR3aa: CASSSTSRKRETQYF

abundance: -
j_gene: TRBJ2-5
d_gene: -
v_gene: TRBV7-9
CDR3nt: TGTGCCAGCAGCTTAGTCGGCAGGTTGGGAACCCAGTACTTC
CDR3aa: CASSLVGRLGTQYF

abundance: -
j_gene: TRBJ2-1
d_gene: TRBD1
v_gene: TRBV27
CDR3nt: TGTGCCAGCAGACCCGGGACAGGGAAAAACAATGAGCAGTTCTTC
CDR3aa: CASRPGTGKNNEQFF

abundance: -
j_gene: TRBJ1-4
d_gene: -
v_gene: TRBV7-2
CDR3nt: TGTGCCAGCAGCTATAGTCGGAACAGGGCTAATGAAAAACTGTTTTTT
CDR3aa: CASSYSRNRANEKLFF

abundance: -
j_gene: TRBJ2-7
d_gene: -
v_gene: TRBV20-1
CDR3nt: TGCAGACCACCACAGGGAAACGAGCAGTACTTC
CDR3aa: CRPPQGNEQYF

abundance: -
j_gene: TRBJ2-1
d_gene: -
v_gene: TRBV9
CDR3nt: TGTGCCAGCAGCGTAGCAGGGACCTCCTACAATGAGCAGTTCTTC
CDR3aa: CASSVAGTSYNEQFF

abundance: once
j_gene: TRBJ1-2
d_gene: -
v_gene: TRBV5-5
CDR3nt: TGTGCCAGCAGCTTGGTACCCTCGAGAGGCCGCACCTTC
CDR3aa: CASSLVPSRGRTF

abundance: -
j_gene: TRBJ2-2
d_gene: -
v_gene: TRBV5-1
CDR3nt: TGCGCCAGCGCCGGACAGAACACCGGGGAGCTGTTTTTT
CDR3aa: CASAGQNTGELFF

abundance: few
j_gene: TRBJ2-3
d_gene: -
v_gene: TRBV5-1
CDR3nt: TGCGCCAGCGCCTATGGAGATACGCAGTATTTT
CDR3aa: CASAYGDTQYF

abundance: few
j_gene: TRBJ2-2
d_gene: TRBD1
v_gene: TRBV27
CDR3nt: TGTGCCAGCAGTTTGACAGGGATCACCGGGGAGCTGTTTTTT
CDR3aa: CASSLTGITGELFF

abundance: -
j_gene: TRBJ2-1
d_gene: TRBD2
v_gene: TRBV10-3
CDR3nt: TGTGCCATCAGTGAAGAAGCGGGGGCAAATGAGCAGTTCTTC
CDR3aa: CAISEEAGANEQFF

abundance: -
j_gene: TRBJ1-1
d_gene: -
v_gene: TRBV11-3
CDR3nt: TGTGCCAGCAGCGTAGAGGAGAACACTGAAGCTTTCTTT
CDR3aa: CASSVEENTEAFF

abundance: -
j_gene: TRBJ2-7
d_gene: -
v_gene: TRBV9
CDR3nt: TGTGCCAGCAGCGTAGATGGGGAGACGTCCTACGAGCAGTACTTC
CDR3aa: CASSVDGETSYEQYF